Listed below are T cell receptor beta chains from one sample, sequenced in a study of blood T cell repertoires in COVID-19. Some clones are missing from TCRdb's copy, which holds only in-frame ones; the method was immunoSEQ multiplex PCR. The top ten clones hold about 4.1% of a sample with about 39,000 clones, approximately 85% of them seen once. Specimen: peripheral blood. The receptors shown here come from a man aged 55 to 70 with acute or convalescent COVID-19. Each CDR3 is given with its conserved first and last residue. A D gene is named only where the DNA matches it firmly. A row's size may be missing; if present it is once, few, many or a size class.

D gene: .
clone size: .
J gene: TRBJ1-4
V gene: TRBV5-1
CDR3 protein: CASSLALGGNEKLFF
CDR3 DNA: TGCGCCAGCAGCTTGGCCTTGGGGGGTAATGAAAAACTGTTTTTT

D gene: TRBD2
clone size: .
J gene: TRBJ2-1
V gene: TRBV28
CDR3 protein: CASTSSPKRLAGDEQFF
CDR3 DNA: TGTGCCAGCACCTCAAGCCCCAAGCGGCTAGCGGGAGATGAGCAGTTCTTC

D gene: TRBD1
clone size: .
J gene: TRBJ2-7
V gene: TRBV7-6
CDR3 protein: CASSITAGTGGYEQYF
CDR3 DNA: TGTGCCAGCAGCATTACCGCCGGGACAGGGGGCTACGAGCAGTACTTC

D gene: TRBD2
clone size: .
J gene: TRBJ2-3
V gene: TRBV2
CDR3 protein: CASRVAGRTDTQYF
CDR3 DNA: TGTGCCAGCAGGGTAGCGGGGCGCACAGATACGCAGTATTTT

D gene: .
clone size: .
J gene: TRBJ2-5
V gene: TRBV30
CDR3 protein: CAWSRATQETQYF
CDR3 DNA: TGTGCCTGGAGTCGAGCGACCCAAGAGACCCAGTACTTC

D gene: TRBD1
clone size: once
J gene: TRBJ1-6
V gene: TRBV5-6
CDR3 protein: CASSIGQVPSPLHF
CDR3 DNA: TGTGCCAGCAGCATAGGACAGGTACCCTCACCCCTCCACTTT

D gene: TRBD2
clone size: .
J gene: TRBJ2-2
V gene: TRBV9
CDR3 protein: CASSAEAGTSGPGELFF
CDR3 DNA: TGTGCCAGCAGCGCCGAGGCCGGGACTAGCGGGCCCGGGGAGCTGTTTTTT

D gene: .
clone size: .
J gene: TRBJ2-6
V gene: TRBV6-6
CDR3 protein: CASSPSAGDYTGANVLTF
CDR3 DNA: TGTGCCAGCAGTCCCTCGGCAGGGGACTATACTGGGGCCAACGTCCTGACTTTC

D gene: TRBD1
clone size: once
J gene: TRBJ2-6
V gene: TRBV28
CDR3 protein: CASSLLGQGRSGANVLTF
CDR3 DNA: TGTGCCAGCAGTCTTCTGGGACAGGGGCGCTCTGGGGCCAACGTCCTGACTTTC

D gene: .
clone size: .
J gene: TRBJ1-1
V gene: TRBV7-2
CDR3 protein: CASSAQGGGNTEAFF
CDR3 DNA: TGTGCCAGCAGCGCACAGGGCGGAGGGAACACTGAAGCTTTCTTT